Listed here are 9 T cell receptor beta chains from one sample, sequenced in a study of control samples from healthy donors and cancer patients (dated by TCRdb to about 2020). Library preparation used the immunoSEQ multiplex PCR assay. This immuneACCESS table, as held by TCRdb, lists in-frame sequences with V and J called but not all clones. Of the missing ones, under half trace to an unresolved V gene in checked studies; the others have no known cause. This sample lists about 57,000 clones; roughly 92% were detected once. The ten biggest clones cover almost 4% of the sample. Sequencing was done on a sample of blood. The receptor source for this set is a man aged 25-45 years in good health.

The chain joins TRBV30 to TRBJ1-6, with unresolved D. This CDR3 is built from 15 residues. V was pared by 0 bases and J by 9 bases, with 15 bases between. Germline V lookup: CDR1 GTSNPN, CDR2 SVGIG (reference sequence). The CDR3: CAWSVLTLVGSPLHF. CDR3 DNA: TGTGCCTGGAGTGTACTAACGCTGGTCGGTTCACCCCTCCACTTT.

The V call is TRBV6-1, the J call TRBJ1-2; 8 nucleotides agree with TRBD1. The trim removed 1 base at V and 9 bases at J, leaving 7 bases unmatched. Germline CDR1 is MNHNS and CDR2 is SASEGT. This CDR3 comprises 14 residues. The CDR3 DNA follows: TGTGCCAGCAGTGAAGAGGGACAGGCTAGGAGCTACACCTTC. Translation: CASSEEGQARSYTF.

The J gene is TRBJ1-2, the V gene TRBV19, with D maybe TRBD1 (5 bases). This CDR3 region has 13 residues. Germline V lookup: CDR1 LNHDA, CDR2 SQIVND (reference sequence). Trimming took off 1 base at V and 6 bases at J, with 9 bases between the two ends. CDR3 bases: TGTGCCAGTAGTATAGGGGGGTGGAATGGCTACACCTTC. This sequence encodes CASSIGGWNGYTF.

The CDR3 loop reads CASSSVPGYNEQFF. CDR3 sequence (DNA): TGTGCCAGCAGCTCAGTGCCAGGTTACAATGAGCAGTTCTTC. This chain links TRBV7-9 with TRBJ2-1; D remains unclear. There are 14 residues in the CDR3. Germline CDR1 and CDR2: SEHNR and FQNEAQ (reference sequence). Trimming took off 4 bases at V and 4 bases at J, with 11 bases between the two ends.

DNA of the CDR3: TGTGCCAGCAGCGTAGGGCGGGGGGGCTTAGAGGAGCAGTACTTC. It specifies CASSVGRGGLEEQYF. The chain joins TRBV9 to TRBJ2-7; 9 nucleotides agree with TRBD2. The CDR3 loop spans 15 amino acids. Per germline, CDR1 SGDLS and CDR2 YYNGEE. The ends lost 0 bases at V and 7 bases at J; junction bases unmatched: 8.

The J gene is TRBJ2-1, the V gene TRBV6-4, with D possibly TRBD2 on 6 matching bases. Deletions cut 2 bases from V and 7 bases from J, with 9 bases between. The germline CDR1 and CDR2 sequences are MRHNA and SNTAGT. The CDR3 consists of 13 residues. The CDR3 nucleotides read TGTGCCAGCAGTGACGAGGGGAGGAATGAGCAGTTCTTC. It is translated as CASSDEGRNEQFF.

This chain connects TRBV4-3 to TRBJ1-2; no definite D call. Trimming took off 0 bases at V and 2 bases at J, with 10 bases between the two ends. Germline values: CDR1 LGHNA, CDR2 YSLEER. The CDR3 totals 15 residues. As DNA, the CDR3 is TGCGCCAGCAGCCAAGAGCAGTCGGAAAACTATGGCTACACCTTC. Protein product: CASSQEQSENYGYTF.

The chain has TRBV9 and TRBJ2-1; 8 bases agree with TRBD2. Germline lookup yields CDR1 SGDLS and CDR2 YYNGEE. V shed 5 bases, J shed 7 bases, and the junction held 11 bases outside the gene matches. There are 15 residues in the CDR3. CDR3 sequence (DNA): TGTGCCAGCAGTGAAGCGGGAGATGGTCAGAATGAGCAGTTCTTC. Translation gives CASSEAGDGQNEQFF.

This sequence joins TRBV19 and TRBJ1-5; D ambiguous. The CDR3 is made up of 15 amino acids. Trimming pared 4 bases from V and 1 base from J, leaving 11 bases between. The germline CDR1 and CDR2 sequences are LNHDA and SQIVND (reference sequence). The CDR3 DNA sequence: TGTGCCAGTAGTAAATGGGCAGCGAGCAATCAGCCCCAGCATTTT. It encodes CASSKWAASNQPQHF.